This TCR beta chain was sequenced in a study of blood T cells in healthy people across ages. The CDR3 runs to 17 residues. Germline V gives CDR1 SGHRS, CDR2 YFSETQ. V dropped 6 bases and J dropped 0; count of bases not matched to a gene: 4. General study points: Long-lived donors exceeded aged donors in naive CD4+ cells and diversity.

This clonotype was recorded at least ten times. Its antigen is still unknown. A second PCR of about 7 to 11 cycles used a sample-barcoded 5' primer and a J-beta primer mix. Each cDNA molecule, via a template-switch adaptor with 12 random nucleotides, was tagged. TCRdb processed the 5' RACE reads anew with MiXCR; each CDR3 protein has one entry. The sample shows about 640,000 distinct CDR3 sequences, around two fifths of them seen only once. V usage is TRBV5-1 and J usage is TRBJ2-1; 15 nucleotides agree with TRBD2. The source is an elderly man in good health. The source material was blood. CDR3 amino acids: CASIPGLAGGSYNEQFF. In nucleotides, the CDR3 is TGCGCCAGCATCCCGGGACTAGCGGGAGGCTCCTACAATGAGCAGTTCTTC.